The 23 T cell receptor beta chains reported below all come from one sample, sequenced in a study of blood T cells in healthy people across ages. It was with a sample-barcoded 5' primer and a J-beta primer mix that a second PCR of roughly 7 to 12 cycles was run. From the 5' RACE reads, TCRdb called clonotypes with MiXCR, one entry per CDR3 protein. The sample shows about 640,000 distinct CDR3 sequences, roughly 50% of them seen only once. Specimen: blood. These receptors were taken from a man aged 60 to 75 in good health.

This sequence joins TRBV20-1 and TRBJ1-5; 7 bases agree with TRBD1. Germline V gene data show CDR1 as DFQATT and CDR2 as SNEGSKA (reference sequence). The trim removed 6 bases at V and 13 bases at J, leaving 6 bases unmatched. The CDR3 loop spans 10 amino acids. Here the CDR3 reads CSAFKGQQHF. DNA for the CDR3: TGCAGTGCATTTAAGGGACAGCAGCATTTT.

In regard to this clonotype: Compared with germline, one end of the junction differs, possibly owing to a read error. This chain links TRBV29-1 with TRBJ2-1, with a possible D match to TRBD1 (7 bases). Germline V gives CDR1 SQVTM, CDR2 ANQGSEA. The CDR3 runs 13 residues. The CDR3 here is CGVATGTYNEQFF. As DNA, the CDR3 is TGCGGCGTAGCGACAGGGACTTACAATGAGCAGTTCTTC.

This clonotype was recorded only once. The chain links TRBV20-1 to TRBJ1-6; D gene ambiguous. Germline-derived CDR1 and CDR2 are DFQATT and SNEGSKA (reference sequence). Trimming pared 0 bases from V and 9 bases from J, leaving 6 bases between. The CDR3 has 12 amino acids. The CDR3 nucleotides read TGCAGTGCTAGAGAGAGCGGTTCACCCCTCCACTTT. Its protein product is CSARESGSPLHF.

The chain combines TRBV29-1 with TRBJ2-3, with D tentatively TRBD1 (6 bases). In germline, CDR1 is SQVTM, CDR2 ANQGSEA. The V end was cut by 3 bases, the J end by 0 bases, with 7 bases between. The CDR3 loop spans 13 amino acids. Here the CDR3 DNA reads TGCAGCGTTGACGGACAGAGCACAGATACGCAGTATTTT. This encodes CSVDGQSTDTQYF.

The chain couples TRBV5-1 to TRBJ2-3, with D perhaps matching TRBD2 (5 bases). V was pared by 4 bases and J by 6 bases, with 12 bases between. Looked up from germline, CDR1 is SGHRS and CDR2 is YFSETQ. This CDR3 comprises 13 residues. The CDR3 region has the DNA TGCGCCAGCAGCCGGGGAGCAGCGGATACGCAGTATTTT. It is translated as CASSRGAADTQYF.

The CDR3: CASSVGGGGGFEQYF. CDR3 DNA sequence: TGTGCCAGCAGCGTCGGCGGGGGCGGGGGGTTCGAGCAGTACTTC. The V and J genes are TRBV3-1 and TRBJ2-7; 8 bases agree with TRBD2. V was clipped by 5 bases and J by 6 bases; unmatched bases: 12. The CDR3 extends over 15 amino acids. Looked up from germline, CDR1 is LGHDT and CDR2 is YNNKEL (reference sequence).

This clonotype showed up just a few times. V usage is TRBV7-2 and J usage is TRBJ2-1; tentatively, D is TRBD1 or TRBD2 (6 bases each). Trimming took 3 bases from V and 6 from J, leaving 15 bases between them. The CDR3 spans 15 residues. The germline gives CDR1 SGHTA, CDR2 FQGNSA. Here the CDR3 reads CASSLSGARSNEQFF. Here the CDR3 DNA reads TGTGCCAGCAGCTTGTCGGGGGCGCGTTCCAATGAGCAGTTCTTC.

There are a few counts of this clonotype. The chain combines TRBV20-1 with TRBJ2-1; D might be TRBD2 (6 bases). The DNA end lines up better with TRBJ2-7; the J call may be wrong. Germline V gives CDR1 DFQATT, CDR2 SNEGSKA (reference sequence). The CDR3 covers 15 residues. The CDR3: CSAGGHGSSYNEQYF. CDR3 coding DNA: TGCAGTGCTGGAGGTCACGGGAGCTCCTACAATGAGCAGTACTTC.

This chain links TRBV2 with TRBJ2-1; possible D gene TRBD1, 7 bases. Germline CDR1 and CDR2: SNHLY and FYNNEI. The CDR3 runs to 15 residues. Trimming stripped 3 bases from V and 3 bases from J, with 12 bases between. CDR3 coding DNA: TGTGCCAGCAGTGACAGGGGGGCCTACTACAATGAGCAGTTCTTC. Protein product: CASSDRGAYYNEQFF.

The rearrangement uses TRBV5-1 and TRBJ2-1, with 7 bases aligning to TRBD2. The CDR3 is 16 amino acids. The J segment lost 7 bases and the V segment lost 0 bases, leaving 10 bases of the junction unmatched. Germline lookup yields CDR1 SGHRS and CDR2 YFSETQ. The CDR3 spells CASSLAGGLIGNEQFF. The CDR3 region has the DNA TGCGCCAGCAGCTTGGCCGGGGGACTAATCGGGAATGAGCAGTTCTTC.

The rearrangement links TRBV5-1 to TRBJ2-1; D ambiguous. The CDR3 totals 14 residues. CDR1 is SGHRS, CDR2 YFSETQ, per germline. With 0 bases removed from V and 12 bases from J, the gap between germline ends came to 16 bases. CDR3 amino acids: CASSLVDGGSGQFF. CDR3 nucleotide sequence: TGCGCCAGCAGCTTGGTGGACGGTGGATCGGGGCAGTTCTTC.

The V call is TRBV27, the J call TRBJ2-1; D not certain. The germline gives CDR1 MNHEY, CDR2 SMNVEV (reference sequence). V gave up 5 bases and J gave up 5 bases, with 13 bases separating them. The CDR3 totals 14 residues. The CDR3 reads CASSQRLGNNEQFF. CDR3 nucleotide sequence: TGTGCCAGCAGTCAGAGGTTGGGGAACAATGAGCAGTTCTTC.

In regard to this clonotype: A much larger clone is a single base away; this may be a read error. The chain combines TRBV9 with TRBJ2-1; D not certain. The CDR3 contains 14 residues. Germline loops: CDR1 SGDLS, CDR2 YYNGEE. CDR3 DNA sequence: TGTGCCGGCAGCAAGAGATTTGAGGTTCAGGAGCAGTTCTTC. Translating it yields CAGSKRFEVQEQFF.

In its sample, this clonotype was seen a few times. V is TRBV28 and J is TRBJ1-2; D possibly corresponds to TRBD1 (6 bases). V was shortened by 9 bases and J by 4 bases, with 9 bases between the two germline ends. This CDR3 comprises 11 residues. Germline-derived CDR1 and CDR2 are MDHEN and SYDVKM. CDR3 in amino acids: CASRQVYGYTF. The CDR3 nucleotides read TGTGCCAGTCGACAGGTCTATGGCTACACCTTC.

J is TRBJ2-3 and V is TRBV5-1; TRBD2 might be the D (5 bases). The length of the CDR3 is 14 residues. Germline CDR1 SGHRS, CDR2 YFSETQ. Trimming removed 6 bases at V and 5 bases at J, with 16 bases between. CDR3 sequence: CASTYDGREDTQYF. For the CDR3, the DNA is TGCGCCAGCACCTATGACGGACGGGAAGATACGCAGTATTTT.

Ten or more counts support this clonotype. Given a much more abundant clone one base away, this may be a read error. V and J are TRBV25-1 and TRBJ2-6, with D perhaps being TRBD1 or TRBD2 (5 bases each). This CDR3 spans 16 amino acids. Germline assignment: CDR1 MGHDK and CDR2 SYGVNS. Trimming took off 5 bases at V and 0 bases at J, with 11 bases between the two ends. In nucleotides, the CDR3 is TGTGCCAGCAGTCAGGGTGGGGGCTCTGGGGCCAACGTCCTGACTTTC. Protein: CASSQGGGSGANVLTF.

V and J are TRBV10-2 and TRBJ1-2; D ambiguous. Germline values: CDR1 WSHSY, CDR2 SAAADI. V shed 6 bases and J shed 0 bases, with 14 bases lying between them. The CDR3 is 15 amino acids. The DNA of the CDR3 is TGCGCCAGCAGGGGAGTGGAAGGGCCTAACTATGGCTACACCTTC. It translates to CASRGVEGPNYGYTF.

This clonotype was seen a handful of times. V gene TRBV20-1 combines with J gene TRBJ2-5; 11 bases fit TRBD2. The CDR3 covers 15 residues. With V trimmed by 3 bases and J by 0 bases, 3 bases remained unmatched. Germline V CDR1 and CDR2: DFQATT, SNEGSKA (reference sequence). The CDR3 DNA reads as TGCAGTGCTAGCCCTAGCGGGGGGTACCAAGAGACCCAGTACTTC. This codes for CSASPSGGYQETQYF.

The rearrangement links TRBV29-1 to TRBJ2-3; D is possibly TRBD1 (5 bases). The V end lost 4 bases, the J end lost 2 bases, and 19 bases lay between the germline ends. CDR1 and CDR2 (germline): SQVTM, ANQGSEA. The CDR3 extends over 16 amino acids. The chain's CDR3 is CSVGFQGPDPTDTQYF. The DNA of the CDR3 is TGCAGCGTTGGGTTTCAGGGCCCGGACCCCACAGATACGCAGTATTTT.

This clonotype appeared a few times. This sequence joins TRBV7-6 and TRBJ2-1; TRBD2 agrees at 12 bases. The germline V gene encodes CDR1 SGHVS and CDR2 FNYEAQ. This CDR3 contains 15 residues. After removal of 5 bases from V and 5 bases from J, the junction contained 4 bases not matched to a gene. In DNA form, the CDR3 reads TGTGCCAGCAGCCCTAGCGGGGGGGCCGACAATGAGCAGTTCTTC. Encoded protein: CASSPSGGADNEQFF.

This chain uses TRBV20-1 with TRBJ2-3, with 9 bases lining up with TRBD1. Germline V gene data show CDR1 as DFQATT and CDR2 as SNEGSKA (reference sequence). The CDR3 runs 13 residues. Losses at the gene ends were 5 bases for V and 5 bases for J; bases not matched to a gene: 5. CDR3 in DNA: TGCAGTGCTCCCGGGACAGGGTTAGATACGCAGTATTTT. This codes for CSAPGTGLDTQYF.

The genes are TRBV28 and TRBJ1-2; 8 positions agree with TRBD1. CDR1 is MDHEN and CDR2 is SYDVKM in the germline V gene. There are 14 residues in the CDR3. V shed 5 bases and J 5 bases; nucleotides not matched to a gene: 7. The CDR3 region is CASSVRQGAYGYTF. In DNA form, the CDR3 reads TGTGCCAGCAGTGTTCGGCAGGGGGCTTATGGCTACACCTTC.

The chain employs TRBV2 and TRBJ2-1; D may be TRBD1 or TRBD2 (5 bases each). This CDR3 has 15 residues. V shed 1 base and J shed 8 bases, with 15 bases lying between them. Germline CDR1 reads SNHLY; CDR2 reads FYNNEI. The CDR3 DNA reads TGTGCCAGCAGTGAAGAGGCAGGGAGTTTGTATGAGCAGTTCTTC. This translates into CASSEEAGSLYEQFF.